This T cell receptor (beta chain) was sequenced in a study of radiotherapy plus CTLA-4 blockade in lung cancer. Profiled with immunoSEQ multiplex PCR; TCRdb holds only in-frame clones, not every one. The table lists some 40,000 clones, approximately 75% of them singletons. The junction had 15 bases not matched to a gene; V was cut back by 4 bases and J by 5 bases. This CDR3 region has 17 residues. Per germline, CDR1 LNHDA and CDR2 SQIVND (reference sequence). This chain connects TRBV19 to TRBJ1-1; 8 bases agree with TRBD1. The clonotype comes from a human donor with non-small cell lung cancer that progressed on radiotherapy plus ipilimumab. The sample was peripheral blood, taken from a patient treated with radiotherapy plus ipilimumab. The CDR3 spells CASSTITGQGGTTEAFF. For the CDR3, the DNA is TGTGCCAGTAGTACCATAACAGGACAGGGCGGAACTACTGAAGCTTTCTTT. The variable domain in full, with the rest retrieved from reference TRBV19 and TRBJ1-1, is DGGITQSPKYLFRKEGQNVTLSCEQNLNHDAMYWYRQDPGQGLRLIYYSQIVNDFQKGDIAEGYSVSREKKESFPLTVTSAQKNPTAFYLCASSTITGQGGTTEAFFGQGTRLTVV.